The T cell receptor (beta chain) under discussion was sequenced for a study of shared clonotypes between healthy human individuals. The study's findings and limits: Naive subsets tended to show greater estimated richness than memory subsets. At large depth, rarefaction still showed sorted-subset sequencing to be incomplete. Sampling included only blood; tissue repertoires likely differ.

The table came from immunoSEQ multiplex PCR; TCRdb's copy has only in-frame clones and leaves some out. The sample comprises about 2 million clones, roughly 94% of which are singletons, and 0.13% rests with the top ten. About this clone: No antigen is known for it.

CD4+ cells yielded CD45RA+ naive and CD45RA-negative memory subsets. The TCR was taken from a man younger than 30 in good health. The sequenced sample consisted of naive CD4+ T cells sorted from blood. Subset indicated: CD45RA+ positively selected.

The CDR3: CASSLDLGPDTQYF. The CDR3 coding sequence is TGTGCCAGCAGCTTAGATTTGGGGCCAGATACGCAGTATTTT. This sequence joins TRBV7-2 and TRBJ2-3, with D tentatively TRBD1 (5 bases). V lost 1 base and J 4 bases, leaving 9 bases between the germline ends. Germline CDR1 and CDR2: SGHTA and FQGNSA. CDR3 length: 14 amino acids.